Sequencing of this TCR beta chain was carried out in a study of T cells in Graves' hyperthyroidism and ophthalmopathy (dated by TCRdb to between 2018 and 2021). For the wider study: Peripheral blood samples were taken at initial diagnosis, before any treatment was given. Thyroid tissue and blood T-cell repertoires from six Graves' hyperthyroidism patients were also compared in the study. The approximately 100 discovery patients were randomly divided into training and test sets at a 7:3 ratio. A discovery cohort of about a hundred patients, 43 with Graves' ophthalmopathy and about 58 with stable Graves' hyperthyroidism, was used to find distinguishing TCR V-J signatures. TCR Vbeta CDR3 sequencing of around 130 peripheral blood samples (under 45 ophthalmopathy, about 74 hyperthyroidism and approximately 17 progressor patients) is reported in the paper. An independent validation cohort of around 19 hyperthyroidism patients and more than 15 patients who later progressed to ophthalmopathy tested prospective prediction of ophthalmopathy. After sampling, hyperthyroidism patients received methimazole starting at 30 mg daily, and ophthalmopathy patients received high-dose intravenous methylprednisolone.

The TCR beta CDR3 regions were amplified from RNA transcripts. For the first round of RT-PCR on the TCR CDR3, the HTBI primer set was used together with the Qiagen OneStep RT-PCR kit. The libraries were constructed in a second round of multiplex PCR and then size-selected and purified. The libraries were sequenced on an Illumina HiSeq2000 using paired-end 100 bp reads. The study's own analysis went as follows. SOAPnuke was used to process the raw data, throwing out any read that contained adapters or uncalled bases, had a mean Phred below 15, or lacked an exact constant-primer or identifier match. High-quality paired reads were merged using COPE v1.2.5, and each unique nucleotide sequence was defined as a clonotype. Clonotypes were aligned to IMGT TRBV, TRBD and TRBJ reference segments using MiTCR v1.1. Only V-J combinations with frequency above 0.0001, covering approximately 99% of repertoires, were analysed. A TCS score was defined as the ratio of F50 (clonal expansion) to E x V (chaos), with BLOSUM62-based TCRdist applied between CDR3 peptides within each V-J. Welch's t-statistics and random forest reduced 500 to 550 V-J features to roughly 13, which were used in a naive Bayes classifier (R e1071). The public reads were quality trimmed at Q25 with fastp and then assembled into clones with MiXCR by TCRdb, keeping productive beta chains. CDR3 protein sequences are deduplicated, and each keeps its most common genes and DNA. It is TCRdb's table, rather than the study itself, that gives the V and J calls and clone size. The sample includes 300,000 or so distinct CDR3 sequences, with 17% observed a single time. The ten biggest clones cover approximately 57% of the sample.

Study-level results and caveats: In validation, the model predicted progression to ophthalmopathy with approximately 70% sensitivity and roughly 72% specificity, a median of around 6.6 months before onset. Most expanded thyroid clonotypes (frequency above 0.001) were also detected in blood, a finding suggesting that blood repertoires may reflect thyroid immune responses. No statistical method was used to set the sample size in advance, and investigators knew the group allocation. Ophthalmopathy was separated from stable hyperthyroidism by a 13 V-J signature model, with 85% to 90% sensitivity and about 81% specificity obtained in cross-validation and 80%/75% obtained in testing.

Of note for this clonotype: Which antigen it targets is not known. There are no base qualities to consult, and no much larger clone falls within one base.

Ophthalmopathy patients had moderately to severely active disease, with a Clinical Activity Score of 3 or more, a NOSPECS grade of 4 or more, and a disease duration of less than 3 months. Patients with uncontrolled infections, other autoimmune diseases, pregnancy or lactation were excluded. Diagnoses were established on the basis of clinical symptoms, serum thyroxine and TRAb, thyroid ultrasound, and orbital computed tomography. PBMCs were separated from under 11 ml of fresh peripheral blood using Ficoll-Paque density gradient centrifugation. Total RNA was extracted using Trizol reagent, and RNA quality was assessed on an Agilent 2100 Bioanalyzer. CDR1 is given as MNHEY and CDR2 as SMNVEV, both from the germline V gene (reference sequence). The CDR3 numbers 14 residues from cysteine through phenylalanine. The only DNA kept is the CDR3, 42 bases in frame from the first base. Germline trimming amounts to 4 bases on V and 12 bases on J, with 7 as the count of junction bases outside the gene matches.

Sequencing used blood. Recombination joined TRBV27 with TRBJ2-1, with 12 bases in between that match TRBD2. This clonotype was obtained from a woman aged 60-70 years with Graves' ophthalmopathy. The DNA sequence is TGTGCCAGCAGTTCCCCTCCTAGCGGGAGGGTGCAGTTCTTC. It is translated as CASSSPPSGRVQFF.